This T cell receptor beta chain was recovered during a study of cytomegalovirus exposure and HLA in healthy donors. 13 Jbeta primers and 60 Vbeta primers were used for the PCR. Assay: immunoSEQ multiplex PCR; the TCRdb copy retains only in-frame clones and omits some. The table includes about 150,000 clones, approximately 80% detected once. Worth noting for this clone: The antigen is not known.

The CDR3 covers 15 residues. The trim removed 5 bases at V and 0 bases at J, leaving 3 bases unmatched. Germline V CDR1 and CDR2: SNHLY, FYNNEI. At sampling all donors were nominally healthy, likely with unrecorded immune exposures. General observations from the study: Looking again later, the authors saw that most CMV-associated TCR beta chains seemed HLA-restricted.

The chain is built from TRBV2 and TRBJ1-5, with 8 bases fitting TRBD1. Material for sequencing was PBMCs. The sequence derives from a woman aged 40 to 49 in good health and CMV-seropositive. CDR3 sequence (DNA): TGTGCCAGCAGTTTGACAGGGGATAGCAATCAGCCCCAGCATTTT. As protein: CASSLTGDSNQPQHF.